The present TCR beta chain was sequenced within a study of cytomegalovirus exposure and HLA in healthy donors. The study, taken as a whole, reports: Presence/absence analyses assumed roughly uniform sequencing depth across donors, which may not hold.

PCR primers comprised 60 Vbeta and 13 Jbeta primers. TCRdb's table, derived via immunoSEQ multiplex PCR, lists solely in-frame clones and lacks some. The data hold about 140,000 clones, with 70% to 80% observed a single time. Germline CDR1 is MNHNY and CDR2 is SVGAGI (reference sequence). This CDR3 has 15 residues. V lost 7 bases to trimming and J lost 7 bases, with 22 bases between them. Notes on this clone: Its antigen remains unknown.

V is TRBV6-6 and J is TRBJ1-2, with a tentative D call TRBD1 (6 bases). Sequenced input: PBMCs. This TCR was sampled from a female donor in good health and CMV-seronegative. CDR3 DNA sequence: TGTGCCAGCACTCACCCCAGGGGCGTTATAGGTGGCTACACCTTC. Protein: CASTHPRGVIGGYTF.